This TCR beta chain emerged from a study of siplizumab effects on memory and regulatory T cells. Study-wide points: There were only a minor fraction of alloreactive clones that mapped to unstimulated subsets.

Notes on this clone: Its antigen remains unknown.

The V and J ends lost 4 bases and 0 bases, in that order; junction bases with no gene match: 0. The CDR3 totals 13 residues. Looked up from germline, CDR1 is LNHDA and CDR2 is SQIVND (reference sequence). Each sample contributed approximately 96,000 TCR templates to the assay. TCRdb's table, derived via immunoSEQ multiplex PCR, lists solely in-frame clones and lacks some. Of around 120,000 clones in the sample, about 94% were seen once. This receptor was obtained from a human donor in good health. The rearrangement joins TRBV19 to TRBJ2-7; 7 bases fit TRBD1. Sequenced input: non-Treg CD4+ T cells sorted from blood. The CDR3 bases are TGTGCCAGTAGTAGACAGGGCTCCTACGAGCAGTACTTC. It yields the protein CASSRQGSYEQYF.